The 14 T cell receptor beta chains below all came from one sample that was sequenced in a study of T cell repertoires in cytomegalovirus infection. TCRdb redid the calling of the reads with MiXCR, one entry per CDR3 protein. The data contain fewer than 1,000,000 distinct CDR3 sequences, less than 40% of them singletons. No antigens are known for them. The sample in question was cultured CD8+ T cells from PBMCs, obtained from culture after CMV antigen stimulation. These receptors were taken from a human donor in good health (CMV status not recorded). Some clones in this sample may be carry-over from other donors' samples.

The genes are TRBV28 and TRBJ2-3, with 11 nucleotides matching TRBD1. CDR1 is MDHEN and CDR2 is SYDVKM in the germline V gene. The trim removed 7 bases at V and 5 bases at J, leaving 11 bases unmatched. There are 16 residues in the CDR3. The CDR3 spells CASNMNPGQGEDTQYF. The CDR3 DNA reads TGTGCCAGCAACATGAACCCGGGACAGGGGGAAGATACGCAGTATTTT.

This clonotype has more than one count but fewer than ten. The chain recombines TRBV7-9 with TRBJ2-4; D possibly matches TRBD1 or TRBD2 (5 bases each). Germline V gene data show CDR1 as SEHNR and CDR2 as FQNEAQ (reference sequence). V shed 5 bases and J shed 0 bases, with 11 bases lying between them. The CDR3 length is 15 residues. CDR3 residues: CASSTRDRAKNIQYF. The CDR3 DNA reads TGTGCCAGCAGCACCCGGGACCGAGCCAAAAACATTCAGTACTTC.

The chain links TRBV2 to TRBJ1-3; D remains unclear. Per the germline V gene, CDR1 is SNHLY and CDR2 is FYNNEI. V shed 8 bases and J shed 4 bases, with 12 bases lying between them. CDR3 size: 13 residues. The CDR3 sequence is CASELAVGNTIYF. CDR3 sequence (DNA): TGTGCCAGCGAATTGGCGGTCGGAAACACCATATATTTT.

The chain has TRBV29-1 and TRBJ2-7; perhaps TRBD2 as D (5 bases). Between the trimmed V and J ends, which lost 7 bases and 7 bases, there was a span of 14 bases. The CDR3 runs to 11 residues. Germline CDR1 SQVTM, CDR2 ANQGSEA. The DNA for the CDR3 is TGCAGCGGCCTTTGGTCGGGAGAGCAGTACTTC. Encoded protein: CSGLWSGEQYF.

This clonotype showed up just a few times. The gene calls are TRBV20-1 and TRBJ2-3; TRBD2 agrees at 8 bases. Germline-derived CDR1 and CDR2 are DFQATT and SNEGSKA (reference sequence). Trimming took 3 bases from V and 4 from J; bases not matched to a gene: 15. The CDR3 sequence is 17 residues long. This CDR3 reads CSARTPRGGGLADTQYF. CDR3 in DNA: TGCAGTGCTAGGACCCCCCGGGGCGGGGGGTTGGCAGATACGCAGTATTTT.

This clonotype was seen repeatedly, ten times or more. This chain uses TRBV7-2 with TRBJ2-5, with D possibly called TRBD1 or TRBD2 (5 bases each). The germline V gene encodes CDR1 SGHTA and CDR2 FQGNSA. Trimming stripped 5 bases from V and 2 bases from J, with 12 bases between. This CDR3 is 14 amino acids long. This CDR3 reads CASSPWGMQETQYF. In nucleotides, the CDR3 is TGTGCCAGCAGCCCGTGGGGGATGCAAGAGACCCAGTACTTC.

This chain links TRBV19 with TRBJ2-1; D perhaps matches TRBD2 (7 bases). V dropped 3 bases and J dropped 2 bases, with 11 bases sitting between them. Germline CDR1 LNHDA, CDR2 SQIVND (reference sequence). There are 15 residues in the CDR3. This CDR3 reads CASSMSGGPYNEQFF. The CDR3, as DNA: TGTGCCAGTAGTATGTCCGGGGGGCCCTACAATGAGCAGTTCTTC.

The chain has TRBV28 and TRBJ2-5, with D perhaps TRBD2 (5 bases). This CDR3 region has 16 residues. Germline loops: CDR1 MDHEN, CDR2 SYDVKM. V gave up 3 bases and J gave up 2 bases, with 16 bases separating them. This CDR3 reads CASSFLSGIEQETQYF. The CDR3 DNA sequence: TGTGCCAGCAGTTTCCTCAGCGGCATCGAACAAGAGACCCAGTACTTC. Full variable domain (outside the CDR3, taken from reference TRBV28 and TRBJ2-5): DVKVTQSSRYLVKRTGEKVFLECVQDMDHENMFWYRQDPGLGLRLIYFSYDVKMKEKGDIPEGYSVSREKKERFSLILESASTNQTSMYLCASSFLSGIEQETQYFGPGTRLLVL.

In this sample, this clonotype turned up a few times. The CDR3 nucleotides are TGTGCCACCAGTGAACGAGACAGGGGGGGATACAATGAGCAGTTCTTC. This codes for CATSERDRGGYNEQFF. This chain connects TRBV24-1 to TRBJ2-1; 9 nucleotides match TRBD1. The CDR3 is 16 residues long. V shed 4 bases and J 4 bases; nucleotides not matched to a gene: 7. Germline CDR1 is KGHDR and CDR2 is SFDVKD.

The rearrangement links TRBV28 to TRBJ2-5, with 8 bases aligning to TRBD1. The CDR3 is 15 amino acids. Germline CDR1 is MDHEN and CDR2 is SYDVKM. The junction had 9 bases not matched to a gene; V was cut back by 6 bases and J by 3 bases. In DNA, the CDR3 is TGTGCCAGCAGCTCAGGCCCAGGGGGCGAAGAGACCCAGTACTTC. This codes for CASSSGPGGEETQYF.

Comments on this clonotype: A junction end diverges from the germline sequence, so it may reflect a read error. Here the CDR3 DNA reads TGTGCCAGCAGCTCAACTAGCACAGATATGCAGTATTTT. Encoded protein: CASSSTSTDMQYF. The J gene is TRBJ2-3, the V gene TRBV7-6; D is possibly TRBD2 (6 bases). The CDR3 runs to 13 residues. Germline V lookup: CDR1 SGHVS, CDR2 FNYEAQ.

CDR3 nucleotide sequence: TGTGCCAGCAGGGCTAGCGGGGTTTCCTACGAGCAGTACGTC. It codes for CASRASGVSYEQYV. The gene calls are TRBV6-2 or TRBV6-3 and TRBJ2-7, with 9 bases fitting TRBD2. CDR1 and CDR2 from the germline V gene are MNHEY and SVGEGT. This CDR3 has 14 amino acids. Unmatched junction bases numbered 4, after V lost 6 bases and J lost 1 base.

The CDR3 protein is CASSLGYTRDYGYTF. The CDR3 region has the DNA TGTGCCAGCAGCTTGGGTTACACAAGGGACTATGGCTACACCTTC. The chain carries TRBV5-4 and TRBJ1-2; no firm D call. Germline V gene data show CDR1 as SGHNT and CDR2 as YYREEE (reference sequence). The CDR3 covers 15 residues. Trimming pared 0 bases from V and 3 bases from J, leaving 12 bases between.

CDR3 coding DNA: TGTGCCAGTAGTTTCAGTGGGCGGTACAATGAGCAGTTCTTC. This gives the protein CASSFSGRYNEQFF. V is TRBV19 and J is TRBJ2-1; no definite D call. Germline CDR1 and CDR2: LNHDA and SQIVND (reference sequence). V gave up 5 bases and J gave up 4 bases, with 12 bases separating them. The CDR3 is made up of 14 amino acids.